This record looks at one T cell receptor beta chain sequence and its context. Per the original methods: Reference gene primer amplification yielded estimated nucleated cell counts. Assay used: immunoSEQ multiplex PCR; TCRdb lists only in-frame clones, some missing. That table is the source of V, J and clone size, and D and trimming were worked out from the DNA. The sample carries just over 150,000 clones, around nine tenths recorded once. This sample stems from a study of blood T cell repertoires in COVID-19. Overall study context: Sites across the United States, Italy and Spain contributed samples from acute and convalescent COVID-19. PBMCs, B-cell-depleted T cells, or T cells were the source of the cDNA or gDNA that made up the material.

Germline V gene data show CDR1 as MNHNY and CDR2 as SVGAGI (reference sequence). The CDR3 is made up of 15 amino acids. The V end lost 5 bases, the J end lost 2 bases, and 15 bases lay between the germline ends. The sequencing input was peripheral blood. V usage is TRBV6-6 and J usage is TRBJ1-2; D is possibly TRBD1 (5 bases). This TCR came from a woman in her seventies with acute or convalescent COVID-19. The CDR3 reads CASSPQNGGNYGYTF. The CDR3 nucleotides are TGTGCCAGCAGTCCTCAAAACGGGGGGAACTATGGCTACACCTTC.